Detailed here is one T cell receptor beta chain. The data belong to a study of blood T cell repertoires in COVID-19. Study background: Material from acute and convalescent COVID-19 was sourced from the United States, Italy and Spain. Sources were T cells, B-cell-depleted T cells, or PBMCs; the material itself was cDNA or gDNA.

V lost 4 bases and J lost 7; bases outside the gene matches: 11. This CDR3 is built from 16 residues. Germline assignment: CDR1 SGHNT and CDR2 YYREEE (reference sequence). Only in-frame clones appear in the TCRdb table, and some are missing; sequencing was by immunoSEQ multiplex PCR. The sample lists about 140,000 clones, roughly 88% seen once, with 1.7% in the top ten. The genes are TRBV5-4 and TRBJ1-4, with TRBD1 matching 9 bases. The sequenced sample was peripheral blood. The sequence came from a woman in her forties or fifties with acute or convalescent COVID-19. The chain's CDR3 is CASSPTGGTGSEKLFF. The DNA of the CDR3 is TGTGCCAGCAGCCCAACGGGCGGGACAGGGAGTGAAAAACTGTTTTTT.